Each of the 4 T cell receptor beta chains below was sequenced from the same sample in a study of T cell repertoires in cytomegalovirus infection. TCRdb processed the reads anew with MiXCR; each CDR3 protein has one entry. The sample has some 450,000 distinct CDR3 sequences; about a third are singletons. Sequenced: PBMCs. The receptor set was obtained from a human donor in good health (CMV status not recorded). Some clones in this sample may be carry-over from other donors' samples.

The sample holds one count of this clonotype. This chain uses TRBV19 with TRBJ1-5; 9 positions agree with TRBD1. The CDR3 covers 18 residues. Germline CDR1 reads LNHDA; CDR2 reads SQIVND (reference sequence). V lost 4 bases and J lost 5; bases outside the gene matches: 15. The CDR3 sequence is CASSTPWFGTGFHQPQHF. The CDR3 region has the DNA TGTGCCAGTAGTACCCCATGGTTCGGGACAGGGTTTCATCAGCCCCAGCATTTT.

This clonotype was counted many times. The V and J genes are TRBV10-1 and TRBJ1-5; the D gene is possibly TRBD1 (5 bases). Germline assignment: CDR1 WNHNN and CDR2 SYGVQD (reference sequence). Between the trimmed V and J ends, which lost 6 bases and 6 bases, there was a span of 12 bases. The CDR3 covers 13 residues. CDR3: CASSQGNSQPQHF. CDR3 DNA: TGCGCCAGCAGCCAGGGAAATAGTCAGCCCCAGCATTTT.

Only a few counts were recorded for this clonotype. This chain links TRBV11-2 with TRBJ2-7; the match to TRBD2 covers 15 bases. Germline assignment: CDR1 SGHAT and CDR2 FQNNGV. This CDR3 contains 18 residues. V lost 4 bases, J lost 0 bases, and 7 bases stayed unmatched. The CDR3 DNA is TGTGCCAGCAGCTGGGGACTAGCGGGGGGCCGAAGCTCCTACGAGCAGTACTTC. Translated, it gives CASSWGLAGGRSSYEQYF.

This clonotype turned up a few times. The V call is TRBV6-2 or TRBV6-3, the J call TRBJ2-1; D possibly uses TRBD1 or TRBD2 (5 bases each). Trimming removed 1 base from V and 8 bases from J, with 15 bases in between. Germline V gene lookup returns CDR1 MNHEY and CDR2 SVGEGT. CDR3 length: 15 amino acids. CDR3: CASSYWDLGSDEQFF. CDR3 bases: TGTGCCAGCAGTTACTGGGACCTTGGCAGTGATGAGCAGTTCTTC.